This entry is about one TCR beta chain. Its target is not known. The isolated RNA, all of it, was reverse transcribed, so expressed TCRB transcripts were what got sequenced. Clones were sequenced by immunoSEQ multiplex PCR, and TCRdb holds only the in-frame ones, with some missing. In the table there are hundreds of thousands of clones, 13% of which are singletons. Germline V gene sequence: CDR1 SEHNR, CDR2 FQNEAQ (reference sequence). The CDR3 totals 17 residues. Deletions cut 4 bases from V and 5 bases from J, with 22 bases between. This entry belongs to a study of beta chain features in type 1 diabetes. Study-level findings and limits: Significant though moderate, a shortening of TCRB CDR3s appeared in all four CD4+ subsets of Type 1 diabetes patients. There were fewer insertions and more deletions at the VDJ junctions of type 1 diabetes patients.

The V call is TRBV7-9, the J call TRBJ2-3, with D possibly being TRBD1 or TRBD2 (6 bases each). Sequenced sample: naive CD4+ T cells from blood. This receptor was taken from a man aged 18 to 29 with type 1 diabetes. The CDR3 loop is CASSSKRGVDGLDTQYF. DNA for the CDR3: TGTGCCAGCAGCTCGAAAAGGGGGGTGGACGGACTAGATACGCAGTATTTT.